A single sample gave rise to the 21 T cell receptor beta chains below, sequenced in a study of radiation and T cells in renal cell carcinoma. Time point reported: baseline pretreatment blood. Treatment indicated: 15 Gy SBRT to primary tumor, nephrectomy 4 weeks later. Data came from immunoSEQ multiplex PCR; TCRdb stores just in-frame clones and leaves some out. The repertoire holds about 140,000 clones, 70% to 90% seen once, with approximately 24% in the top ten. Material: blood, obtained from a patient whose treatment included radiotherapy and nephrectomy. The receptors were gathered from a woman between 50 and 59 years old with renal cell carcinoma.

DNA for the CDR3: TGTGCCAGCAGCGTAGTGGGGAGGAACACTGAAGCTTTCTTT. As protein: CASSVVGRNTEAFF. The rearrangement uses TRBV9 and TRBJ1-1; D is uncertain. Trimming took off 0 bases at V and 1 base at J, with 7 bases between the two ends. Germline V CDR1 and CDR2: SGDLS, YYNGEE. The CDR3 consists of 14 residues.

This clone was seen once. The chain links TRBV25-1 to TRBJ2-7; 7 bases are shared with TRBD1. CDR3 length: 12 amino acids. Germline assignment: CDR1 MGHDK and CDR2 SYGVNS. V lost 7 bases to trimming and J lost 7 bases; unmatched junction nucleotides: 7. CDR3 region: CASTDRALEQYF. The CDR3 region has the DNA TGTGCCAGCACCGACAGGGCATTGGAGCAGTACTTC.

This sequence joins TRBV14 and TRBJ2-5; perhaps D is TRBD1 or TRBD2 (5 bases each). Germline CDR1 SGHDN, CDR2 FVKESK. The CDR3 contains 16 residues. The V end was cut by 1 base, the J end by 2 bases, with 14 bases between. The CDR3 loop reads CASSQASWDLQETQYF. Here the CDR3 DNA reads TGTGCCAGCAGCCAAGCTAGTTGGGACCTTCAAGAGACCCAGTACTTC.

This sequence joins TRBV2 and TRBJ1-6; the match to TRBD1 covers 8 bases. V trimming: 6 bases; J trimming: 10 bases; junction bases outside the gene matches: 8. The CDR3 loop spans 14 amino acids. Germline V gene sequence: CDR1 SNHLY, CDR2 FYNNEI. The CDR3 nucleotides are TGTGCCAGCAGGGGGCCAGGGGGCATGTCACCCCTCCACTTT. This translates into CASRGPGGMSPLHF.

The chain carries TRBV13 and TRBJ2-1, with D possibly TRBD1 on 5 matching bases. Trimming stripped 0 bases from V and 12 bases from J, with 15 bases between. This CDR3 has 14 amino acids. Germline V gene sequence: CDR1 PRHDT, CDR2 FYEKMQ (reference sequence). The CDR3 coding sequence is TGTGCCAGCAGCTTAGGACAGGTTTTGGAAGTGCAGTTCTTC. It is translated as CASSLGQVLEVQFF.

The count of this clone is one. V gene TRBV2 combines with J gene TRBJ2-1; D may match TRBD1 or TRBD2 (6 bases each). This CDR3 comprises 17 residues. V was shortened by 4 bases and J by 2 bases, with 18 bases between the two germline ends. Germline-derived CDR1 and CDR2 are SNHLY and FYNNEI. The CDR3 sequence: CASSASGRRGTYNEQFF. CDR3 DNA: TGTGCCAGCAGTGCGAGCGGGCGGAGGGGGACCTACAATGAGCAGTTCTTC.

This clone was counted a single time. This sequence joins TRBV7-2 and TRBJ2-7; 7 bases map to TRBD2. The CDR3 length is 17 residues. Germline assignment: CDR1 SGHTA and CDR2 FQGNSA. J was trimmed by 0 bases and V by 6 bases; bases with no gene match: 14. In nucleotides, the CDR3 is TGTGCCAGCAGATTCCATCCTTCGGGGGGAAGCTCCTACGAGCAGTACTTC. Translated: CASRFHPSGGSSYEQYF.

In this sample, this clone turned up a few times. V gene TRBV5-4 combines with J gene TRBJ1-6, with D maybe TRBD1 (5 bases). The germline V gene has CDR1 SGHNT and CDR2 YYREEE (reference sequence). There are 14 residues in the CDR3. V was shortened by 4 bases and J by 7 bases, with 12 bases between the two germline ends. The DNA of the CDR3 is TGTGCCAGCAGCCCGGGACGGGAGAATTCACCCCTCCACTTT. Protein: CASSPGRENSPLHF.

V is TRBV30 and J is TRBJ2-7; D is unresolved. The V and J ends lost 3 bases and 3 bases respectively, with 9 bases between them. Germline V lookup: CDR1 GTSNPN, CDR2 SVGIG (reference sequence). This CDR3 is built from 12 residues. The CDR3: CAWRVLHYEQYF. The CDR3 DNA is TGTGCCTGGAGGGTTCTACACTACGAGCAGTACTTC.

The chain recombines TRBV30 with TRBJ2-3; weak D call: TRBD1 (5 bases). This CDR3 is 12 amino acids long. The germline V and J ends were trimmed by 5 bases and 0 bases, with 6 bases remaining between them. Germline V gene data show CDR1 as GTSNPN and CDR2 as SVGIG (reference sequence). The CDR3 DNA reads as TGTGCCTGGGCAGGGAGCACAGATACGCAGTATTTT. Translation gives CAWAGSTDTQYF.

CDR3 nucleotides: TGCGCCAGCAGCTTGGTTGGGGGTATCTCCTACAATGAGCAGTTCTTC. This translates into CASSLVGGISYNEQFF. The chain is built from TRBV5-1 and TRBJ2-1, with D perhaps given as TRBD1 or TRBD2 (5 bases each). Trimming cost V 0 bases and J 0 bases, with 10 bases left between them. Germline V lookup: CDR1 SGHRS, CDR2 YFSETQ. This CDR3 region has 16 residues.

The chain has TRBV6-1 and TRBJ2-7, with no clear D. The CDR3 contains 13 residues. V lost 3 bases, J lost 3 bases, and 9 bases lay in between. The germline V gene has CDR1 MNHNS and CDR2 SASEGT. CDR3 coding DNA: TGTGCCAGCAGTGAGGGTAAACACTACGAGCAGTACTTC. It is translated as CASSEGKHYEQYF.

This clone came up a few times. The V gene is TRBV2, the J gene TRBJ2-7; D tentatively reads TRBD1 or TRBD2 (5 bases each). V was trimmed by 5 bases and J by 3 bases, leaving 11 bases between them. The CDR3 has 13 residues. The V gene's germline CDR1 is SNHLY and CDR2 FYNNEI. CDR3 residues: CASSSPGSYEQYF. As DNA, the CDR3 is TGTGCCAGCAGTTCCCCAGGGAGCTACGAGCAGTACTTC.

The chain is built from TRBV27 and TRBJ1-5; D ambiguous. This CDR3 is built from 11 residues. Germline-derived CDR1 and CDR2 are MNHEY and SMNVEV (reference sequence). The V end was cut by 7 bases, the J end by 4 bases, with 5 bases between. This CDR3 reads CASMINQPQHF. CDR3 DNA sequence: TGTGCCAGCATGATAAATCAGCCCCAGCATTTT.

The rearrangement links TRBV5-1 to TRBJ1-1; 9 bases match TRBD1. With V trimmed by 7 bases and J by 4 bases, 8 bases remained unmatched. In germline, CDR1 is SGHRS, CDR2 YFSETQ. The CDR3 is made up of 14 amino acids. CDR3 nucleotide sequence: TGCGCCAGCGGGTCACTGGACAGGGGCACTGAAGCTTTCTTT. Amino acid sequence: CASGSLDRGTEAFF. Filled out from reference TRBV5-1 and TRBJ1-1, the complete variable domain reads KAGVTQTPRYLIKTRGQQVTLSCSPISGHRSVSWYQQTPGQGLQFLFEYFSETQRNKGNFPGRFSGRQFSNSRSEMNVSTLELGDSALYLCASGSLDRGTEAFFGQGTRLTVV.

V usage is TRBV2 and J usage is TRBJ2-3; D possibly matches TRBD1 or TRBD2 (5 bases each). Germline V lookup: CDR1 SNHLY, CDR2 FYNNEI. V was trimmed by 6 bases and J by 4 bases, leaving 20 bases between them. The CDR3 runs 16 residues. The CDR3 bases are TGTGCCAGCAGCCTATCACGGGACCCTGGGGCAGATACGCAGTATTTT. Its protein is CASSLSRDPGADTQYF.

The chain uses TRBV25-1 and TRBJ1-4; a possible D gene is TRBD1 (6 bases). The length of the CDR3 is 15 residues. Trimming pared 7 bases from V and 4 bases from J, leaving 16 bases between. Germline values: CDR1 MGHDK, CDR2 SYGVNS. CDR3 loop: CASTDNRDNNEKLFF. In nucleotides, the CDR3 is TGTGCCAGCACCGACAACCGGGACAATAATGAAAAACTGTTTTTT.

This sequence joins TRBV19 and TRBJ2-7, with 10 positions matching TRBD1. The CDR3 contains 15 residues. Germline lookup yields CDR1 LNHDA and CDR2 SQIVND (reference sequence). V gave up 6 bases and J gave up 2 bases; unmatched junction bases: 7. The CDR3 DNA follows: TGTGCCAGTAGACATCGGGACAGGGGTGCCTACGAGCAGTACTTC. Translation gives CASRHRDRGAYEQYF.

Only a few counts were recorded for this clone. V and J are TRBV27 and TRBJ2-1; D remains unclear. V was pared by 4 bases and J by 12 bases, with 19 bases between. From germline, CDR1 is MNHEY and CDR2 SMNVEV (reference sequence). This CDR3 has 14 amino acids. CDR3 bases: TGTGCCAGCAGTTCAGGCGGCGCACGAGGTAGGCAGTTCTTC. It translates to CASSSGGARGRQFF.

CDR3 sequence reads: CATIPRGAANTEAFF. The CDR3 DNA follows: TGTGCCACCATCCCGAGGGGCGCGGCGAACACTGAAGCTTTCTTT. V and J are TRBV5-6 and TRBJ1-1, with D possibly TRBD1 on 5 matching bases. V shed 9 bases and J shed 1 base, with 19 bases lying between them. The germline gives CDR1 SGHDT, CDR2 YYEEEE. The CDR3 has 15 residues.

The CDR3, as DNA: TGCGCCAGCAGCCCCATCCAGGGAAACACTGAAGCTTTCTTT. Its protein product is CASSPIQGNTEAFF. This rearrangement joins TRBV4-1 to TRBJ1-1, with a possible D match to TRBD1 (5 bases). Trimming removed 4 bases from V and 2 bases from J, with 11 bases in between. The CDR3 has 14 amino acids. From germline, CDR1 is MGHRA and CDR2 YSYEKL.